Listed here is a single T cell receptor beta chain. Its antigen is unknown. These data belong to a study of follicular helper T cells after annual influenza vaccination. Overall study results and limits: ICOS+CD38+ cTfh clonality change tracked circulating plasmablast frequency change.

Indicated time point: 2015-2016 season, pre-vaccination. Blood volume per time point ranged from about 35 to 100 mL. TCRB sequencing was done at Survey resolution level. The data were produced by immunoSEQ multiplex PCR, yet TCRdb's version contains in-frame clones alone and is incomplete. The sample has more than 2,000 clones; over 75% are singletons. The germline V gene has CDR1 MNHEY and CDR2 SMNVEV (reference sequence). This CDR3 region has 16 residues. V shed 6 bases and J shed 5 bases, with 22 bases lying between them. This sample comprised CXCR5- memory CD4+ T cells sorted from blood, obtained on the day of influenza vaccination. The sequence derives from an adult who received the influenza vaccine. The chain couples TRBV27 to TRBJ2-5; D gene unclear. CDR3 sequence: CASSLTWLELGETQYF. CDR3 nucleotides: TGTGCCAGCAGCCTGACCTGGTTGGAGTTAGGCGAGACCCAGTACTTC.